The next 11 T cell receptor beta chains were all read from a single sample in a study of T cell clones after liver transplantation. The repertoire was sequenced with immunoSEQ multiplex PCR; TCRdb's copy has only in-frame clones and lacks some. Here the sample spans more than 95,000 clones, 75% to 85% being singletons. The material sequenced was CD4+ T cells from blood, taken before liver transplant. These receptors all come from a human donor who received a liver transplant.

This chain uses TRBV5-1 with TRBJ2-3; 8 nucleotides agree with TRBD1. Germline loops: CDR1 SGHRS, CDR2 YFSETQ. The CDR3 totals 14 residues. With 1 base clipped from V and 3 bases from J, the junction kept 1 base outside the gene matches. This chain's CDR3 is CASSLNRGTDTQYF. Written as DNA, the CDR3 is TGCGCCAGCAGCTTGAACAGGGGGACAGATACGCAGTATTTT.

The J gene is TRBJ1-1, the V gene TRBV2; D is perhaps TRBD1 (6 bases). Germline V gene lookup returns CDR1 SNHLY and CDR2 FYNNEI. V gave up 6 bases and J gave up 7 bases, with 18 bases separating them. This CDR3 spans 14 amino acids. DNA for the CDR3: TGTGCCAGCAGACCCGGTGGGGGCCGGGGTGAAGCTTTCTTT. Protein product: CASRPGGGRGEAFF.

The rearrangement joins TRBV19 to TRBJ1-1, with D perhaps TRBD1 (6 bases). In germline, CDR1 is LNHDA, CDR2 SQIVND (reference sequence). The CDR3 consists of 14 residues. The V end was cut by 10 bases, the J end by 1 base, with 16 bases between. CDR3 in DNA: TGTGCCACCTGGAACAGGGCGAAGAACACTGAAGCTTTCTTT. Protein product: CATWNRAKNTEAFF.

With respect to this clone: Germline and junction disagree at one end, which may indicate a read error. The rearrangement joins TRBV18 to TRBJ2-1; 10 positions match TRBD1. Germline CDR1 is KGHSH and CDR2 is LQKENI. This CDR3 has 17 amino acids. The CDR3 DNA reads TGTGCCAGCTCACCTCGAGGACCGACAGGGGGCTACGATGAGCAGTTCTTC. This encodes CASSPRGPTGGYDEQFF.

CDR3 DNA sequence: TGTGCCACCTCGGCCCTAATGAGGAACAATGAGCAGTTCTTC. It specifies CATSALMRNNEQFF. The chain is built from TRBV15 and TRBJ2-1; no firm D call. The CDR3 has 14 amino acids. CDR1 is LNHNV, CDR2 YYDKDF, per germline (reference sequence). The ends were cut back, 8 bases at V and 5 bases at J, with 16 bases in the middle.

The genes are TRBV14 and TRBJ2-4, with D unresolved. CDR1 and CDR2 from the germline V gene are SGHDN and FVKESK. V was shortened by 1 base and J by 6 bases, with 7 bases between the two germline ends. The CDR3 has 13 amino acids. The CDR3 loop reads CASSQGPVNIQYF. CDR3 nucleotides: TGTGCCAGCAGCCAAGGACCGGTAAACATTCAGTACTTC.

The chain joins TRBV5-1 to TRBJ2-7; D unclear. Germline V lookup: CDR1 SGHRS, CDR2 YFSETQ. The CDR3 has 12 amino acids. The V end was cut by 1 base, the J end by 7 bases, with 9 bases between. The CDR3 nucleotides read TGCGCCAGCAGCTTGTACGACCAGGAGCAGTACTTC. Protein product: CASSLYDQEQYF.

This clone was counted between two and nine times. This chain joins TRBV5-3 and TRBJ1-5; D gene uncertain. TRBV5-3 is an ORF for which the function is uncertain. Trimming took off 10 bases at V and 4 bases at J, with 15 bases between the two ends. CDR3 length: 13 amino acids. The CDR3 is CASLGSPNQPQHF. DNA for the CDR3: TGTGCCTCTCTAGGGTCCCCAAATCAGCCCCAGCATTTT.

The chain carries TRBV5-6 and TRBJ2-7; 7 bases match TRBD2. The germline gives CDR1 SGHDT, CDR2 YYEEEE. The CDR3 length is 13 residues. V gave up 6 bases and J gave up 7 bases; unmatched junction bases: 10. DNA of the CDR3: TGTGCCAGCATCGGGACTACCAGTAGAGAGCAGTACTTC. As protein: CASIGTTSREQYF.

The chain uses TRBV7-3 and TRBJ1-6; TRBD1 might be the D (5 bases). V was pared by 1 base and J by 7 bases, with 8 bases between. Germline loops: CDR1 SGHTA, CDR2 FQGTGA. The length of the CDR3 is 14 residues. The CDR3 DNA follows: TGTGCCAGCAGCTTAAGGGGCAACAATTCACCCCTCCACTTT. This gives the protein CASSLRGNNSPLHF.

This sequence joins TRBV18 and TRBJ1-5, with a weak D call TRBD1 (6 bases). The CDR3 is 16 amino acids. Trimming pared 3 bases from V and 0 bases from J, leaving 12 bases between. Germline CDR1 reads KGHSH; CDR2 reads LQKENI. CDR3 bases: TGTGCCAGCTCACCGGACAGCGTGTATAGCAATCAGCCCCAGCATTTT. This sequence encodes CASSPDSVYSNQPQHF.